The 17 T cell receptor beta chains in this list originate from one sample, sequenced in a study of CD8 T cells in ankylosing spondylitis. Findings and limits, study-wide: Characteristic of ankylosing spondylitis blood, it appeared, was a TCR beta motif comprising several highly homologous variants.

TCRdb ran MiXCR on the 5' RACE reads and lists one entry per CDR3 protein. The table includes 400,000 or so distinct CDR3 sequences, 25% to 30% detected once. What these receptors recognize is not known. What was sequenced was blood, either unsorted or a sorted T cell fraction (not recorded which). Receptors were obtained from a male donor with ankylosing spondylitis.

This clonotype was counted only a few times. For the CDR3, the DNA is TGCAGCGTTCCGACAGGGAAAGGGAATGAGCAGTTCTTC. It translates to CSVPTGKGNEQFF. The chain is built from TRBV29-1 and TRBJ2-1, with 7 bases fitting TRBD1. Unmatched junction bases numbered 8, after V lost 5 bases and J lost 7 bases. This CDR3 contains 13 residues. The V gene's germline CDR1 is SQVTM and CDR2 ANQGSEA.

This clonotype was counted between two and nine times. The J gene is TRBJ1-6, the V gene TRBV12-3 or TRBV12-4, with D possibly matching TRBD1 (6 bases). Trimming left V 6 bases short and J 8 bases short, with 14 bases between. The CDR3 spans 14 residues. The CDR3 nucleotides read TGTGCCAGCAGCACACAGGGAGGGGATTCACCCCTCCACTTT. It yields the protein CASSTQGGDSPLHF.

This clonotype was observed once. The chain carries TRBV29-1 and TRBJ2-5; 16 positions agree with TRBD2. The CDR3 totals 17 residues. Germline loops: CDR1 SQVTM, CDR2 ANQGSEA. The V gene end was trimmed by 6 bases and the J gene end by 5 bases; junction bases not matched to a gene: 12. CDR3 in DNA: TGCAGCGTGAGGGGGACTAGCGGGAGGGCCCTGGAGGAGACCCAGTACTTC. Translating it yields CSVRGTSGRALEETQYF. Supplemented by reference TRBV29-1 and TRBJ2-5, the full variable domain reads SAVISQKPSRDICQRGTSLTIQCQVDSQVTMMFWYRQQPGQSLTLIATANQGSEATYESGFVIDKFPISRPNLTFSTLTVSNMSPEDSSIYLCSVRGTSGRALEETQYFGPGTRLLVL.

This clonotype has a count of ten or more. The chain combines TRBV12-3 or TRBV12-4 with TRBJ2-7, with 9 nucleotides matching TRBD1. After removal of 3 bases from V and 4 bases from J, the junction contained 4 bases not matched to a gene. This CDR3 spans 14 amino acids. The CDR3 spells CASSFEGQGYEQYF. Here the CDR3 DNA reads TGTGCCAGCAGTTTTGAGGGACAGGGTTACGAGCAGTACTTC.

This clonotype was recorded a few times. The chain employs TRBV30 and TRBJ2-2; D remains unclear. The CDR3 loop spans 13 amino acids. Germline V gene sequence: CDR1 GTSNPN, CDR2 SVGIG (reference sequence). Trimming left V 0 bases short and J 1 base short, with 3 bases between. The CDR3 here is CAWSVMNTGELFF. The CDR3 DNA reads TGTGCCTGGAGTGTCATGAACACCGGGGAGCTGTTTTTT.

The CDR3 sequence is CASSTSGSNYGYTF. CDR3 DNA sequence: TGTGCCAGCAGTACATCAGGGTCCAACTATGGCTACACCTTC. The chain has TRBV28 and TRBJ1-2; D might be TRBD1 (5 bases). The CDR3 totals 14 residues. Trimming took 5 bases from V and 2 from J, leaving 12 bases between them. CDR1 is MDHEN, CDR2 SYDVKM, per germline.

This clonotype was recorded a few times. V gene TRBV10-3 combines with J gene TRBJ2-2; D ambiguous. V was pared by 8 bases and J by 2 bases, with 6 bases between. Germline loops: CDR1 ENHRY, CDR2 SYGVKD. The CDR3 runs 12 residues. The CDR3 sequence is CAIATNTGELFF. The CDR3, as DNA: TGTGCCATCGCCACTAACACCGGGGAGCTGTTTTTT.

This clonotype was counted only a few times. The chain carries TRBV20-1 and TRBJ2-5; D gene ambiguous. The CDR3 runs to 13 residues. V gave up 6 bases and J gave up 5 bases, with 16 bases separating them. From germline, CDR1 is DFQATT and CDR2 SNEGSKA (reference sequence). CDR3 DNA sequence: TGCAGTGCCCAGGAAGGAGCCTGGGAGACCCAGTACTTC. This codes for CSAQEGAWETQYF.

The chain is built from TRBV3-1 and TRBJ2-2; 7 bases align to TRBD2. The V and J ends lost 5 bases and 4 bases, in that order; junction bases with no gene match: 10. CDR3 size: 16 residues. The V gene's germline CDR1 is LGHDT and CDR2 YNNKEL (reference sequence). In nucleotides, the CDR3 is TGTGCCAGCAGCACCCGGGCGGGGGAGAGCACCGGGGAGCTGTTTTTT. Its translation is CASSTRAGESTGELFF.

This clonotype was seen more than once but under ten times. The chain recombines TRBV9 with TRBJ2-7; 9 bases are shared with TRBD2. The CDR3 extends over 16 amino acids. CDR1 and CDR2 from the germline V gene are SGDLS and YYNGEE. V shed 0 bases, J shed 0 bases, and the junction held 4 bases outside the gene matches. The CDR3 protein is CASSVGTSEHSYEQYF. The CDR3 DNA is TGTGCCAGCAGCGTAGGGACTAGCGAACACTCCTACGAGCAGTACTTC.

Only a few counts were recorded for this clonotype. The rearrangement uses TRBV20-1 and TRBJ2-5, with TRBD1 matching over 10 bases. V dropped 5 bases and J dropped 5; count of bases not matched to a gene: 8. This CDR3 has 14 amino acids. Per the germline V gene, CDR1 is DFQATT and CDR2 is SNEGSKA (reference sequence). The CDR3 DNA reads as TGCAGTGCTTCCGGGACAGGGGCTTGGGAGACCCAGTACTTC. Protein sequence: CSASGTGAWETQYF.

The chain employs TRBV5-1 and TRBJ2-2; perhaps TRBD1 as D (6 bases). The CDR3 runs to 15 residues. From germline, CDR1 is SGHRS and CDR2 YFSETQ. V gave up 5 bases and J gave up 2 bases, with 13 bases separating them. CDR3 sequence reads: CASSVGTSNTGELFF. The CDR3 coding sequence is TGCGCCAGCAGTGTGGGGACATCCAACACCGGGGAGCTGTTTTTT. Full variable domain (outside the CDR3, taken from reference TRBV5-1 and TRBJ2-2): KAGVTQTPRYLIKTRGQQVTLSCSPISGHRSVSWYQQTPGQGLQFLFEYFSETQRNKGNFPGRFSGRQFSNSRSEMNVSTLELGDSALYLCASSVGTSNTGELFFGEGSRLTVL.

This clonotype appeared many times. The rearrangement joins TRBV7-9 to TRBJ2-2, with D possibly TRBD2 on 5 matching bases. The CDR3 contains 16 residues. The germline V and J ends were trimmed by 5 bases and 2 bases, with 15 bases remaining between them. The V gene's germline CDR1 is SEHNR and CDR2 FQNEAQ (reference sequence). The CDR3 DNA reads TGTGCCAGCAGCAGACGACGGGGAGCTAACACCGGGGAGCTGTTTTTT. Amino acid sequence: CASSRRRGANTGELFF.

This clonotype was detected ten times or more. This rearrangement joins TRBV20-1 to TRBJ2-5; TRBD1 matches 7 bases. Germline CDR1 reads DFQATT; CDR2 reads SNEGSKA (reference sequence). V shed 3 bases, J shed 4 bases, and the junction held 8 bases outside the gene matches. The CDR3 runs to 14 residues. CDR3 residues: CSARARQGGETQYF. Written as DNA, the CDR3 is TGCAGTGCTAGGGCCCGACAGGGCGGAGAGACCCAGTACTTC.

The rearrangement uses TRBV25-1 and TRBJ1-6; TRBD1 might be the D (6 bases). This CDR3 comprises 14 residues. Looked up from germline, CDR1 is MGHDK and CDR2 is SYGVNS. V was clipped by 3 bases and J by 8 bases, with 11 bases between them. The CDR3 DNA sequence: TGTGCCAGCAGTGATCCCGGGGGCGATTCACCCCTCCACTTT. Translated, it gives CASSDPGGDSPLHF.

In this sample, this clonotype turned up a few times. The chain links TRBV7-2 to TRBJ2-4; 7 nucleotides match TRBD1. This CDR3 comprises 17 residues. The germline V gene encodes CDR1 SGHTA and CDR2 FQGNSA. V shed 5 bases and J 0 bases; nucleotides not matched to a gene: 10. The CDR3 DNA sequence: TGTGCCAGCAGCATAAGGACAGGAGATCTAGCCAAAAACATTCAGTACTTC. This encodes CASSIRTGDLAKNIQYF.

The V call is TRBV29-1, the J call TRBJ1-4, with TRBD1 as a possible D gene (5 bases). The CDR3 loop spans 15 amino acids. CDR1 and CDR2 (germline): SQVTM, ANQGSEA. Trimming stripped 4 bases from V and 6 bases from J, with 18 bases between. The CDR3 DNA is TGCAGCGTTGGAGCCTGGGGGGGGTCTGATGAAAAACTGTTTTTT. Protein: CSVGAWGGSDEKLFF.